Described below is a single T cell receptor beta chain sequence and its context. CDR3 length: 15 amino acids. CDR1 and CDR2 from the germline V gene are SEHNR and FQNEAQ (reference sequence). V dropped 5 bases and J dropped 2 bases, with 15 bases sitting between them. The repertoire was sequenced with immunoSEQ multiplex PCR; TCRdb's copy has only in-frame clones and lacks some. The table shows some 97,000 clones, with approximately 87% occurring only once. This sample stems from a study of T cell responses to AZD1222 COVID-19 vaccine. This TCR was sampled from an adult in good health. The source was peripheral blood, collected on day 0 of AZD1222 vaccination. The chain couples TRBV7-9 to TRBJ1-2, with D tentatively TRBD1 (6 bases). The CDR3 nucleotides read TGTGCCAGCAGCACCCAAGGACAGATAAACTATGGCTACACCTTC. It specifies CASSTQGQINYGYTF.